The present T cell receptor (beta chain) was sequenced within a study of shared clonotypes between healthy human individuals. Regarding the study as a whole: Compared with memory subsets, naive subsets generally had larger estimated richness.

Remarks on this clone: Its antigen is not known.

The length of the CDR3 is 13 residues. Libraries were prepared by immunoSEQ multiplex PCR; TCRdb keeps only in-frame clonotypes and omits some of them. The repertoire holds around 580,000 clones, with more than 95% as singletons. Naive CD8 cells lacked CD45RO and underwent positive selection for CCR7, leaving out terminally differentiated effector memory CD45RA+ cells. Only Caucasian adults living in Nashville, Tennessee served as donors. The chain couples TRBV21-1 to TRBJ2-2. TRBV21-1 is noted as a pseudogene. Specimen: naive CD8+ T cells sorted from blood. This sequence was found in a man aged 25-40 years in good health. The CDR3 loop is CASSKGFSGELFF. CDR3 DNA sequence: TGTGCCAGCAGCAAAGGGTTCTCCGGGGAGCTGTTTTTT.